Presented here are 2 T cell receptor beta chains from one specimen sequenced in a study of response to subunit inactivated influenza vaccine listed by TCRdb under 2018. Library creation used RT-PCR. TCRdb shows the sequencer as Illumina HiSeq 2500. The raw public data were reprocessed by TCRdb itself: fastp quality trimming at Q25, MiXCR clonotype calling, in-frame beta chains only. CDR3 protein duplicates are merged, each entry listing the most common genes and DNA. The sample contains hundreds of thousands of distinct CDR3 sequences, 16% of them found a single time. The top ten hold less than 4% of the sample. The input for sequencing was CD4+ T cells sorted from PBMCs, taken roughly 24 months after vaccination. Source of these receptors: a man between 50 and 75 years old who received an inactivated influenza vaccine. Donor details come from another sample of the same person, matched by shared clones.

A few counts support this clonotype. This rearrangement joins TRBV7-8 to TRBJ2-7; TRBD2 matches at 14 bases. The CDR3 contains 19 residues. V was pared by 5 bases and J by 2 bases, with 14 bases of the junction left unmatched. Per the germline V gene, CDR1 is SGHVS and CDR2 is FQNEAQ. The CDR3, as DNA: TGTGCCAGCAGCAGCCTGTTACCGGGACTAGCGGGAGTCCCCTACGAGCAGTACTTC. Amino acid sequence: CASSSLLPGLAGVPYEQYF.

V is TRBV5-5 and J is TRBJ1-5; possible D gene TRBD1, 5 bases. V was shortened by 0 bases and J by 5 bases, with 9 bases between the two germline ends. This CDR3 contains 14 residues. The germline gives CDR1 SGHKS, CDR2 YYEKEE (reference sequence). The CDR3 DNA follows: TGTGCCAGCAGCTTGGGGGGGGTGGATCAGCCCCAGCATTTT. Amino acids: CASSLGGVDQPQHF.